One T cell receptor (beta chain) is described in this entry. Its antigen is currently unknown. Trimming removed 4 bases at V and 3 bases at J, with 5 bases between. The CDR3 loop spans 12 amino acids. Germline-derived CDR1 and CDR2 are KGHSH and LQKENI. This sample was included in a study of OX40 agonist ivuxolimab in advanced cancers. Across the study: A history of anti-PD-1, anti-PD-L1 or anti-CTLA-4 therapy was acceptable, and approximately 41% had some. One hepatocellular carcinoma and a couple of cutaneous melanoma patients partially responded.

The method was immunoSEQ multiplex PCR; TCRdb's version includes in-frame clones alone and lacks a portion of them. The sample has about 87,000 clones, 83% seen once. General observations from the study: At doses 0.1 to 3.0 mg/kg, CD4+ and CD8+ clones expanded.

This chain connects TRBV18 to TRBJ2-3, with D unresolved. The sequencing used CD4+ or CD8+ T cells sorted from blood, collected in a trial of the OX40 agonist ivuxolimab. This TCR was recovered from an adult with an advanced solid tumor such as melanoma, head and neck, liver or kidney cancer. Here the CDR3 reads CASSLETDTQYF. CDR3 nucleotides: TGTGCCAGCTCACTTGAGACAGATACGCAGTATTTT.